The clone carrying this TCR beta chain was picked up many times. Its antigen is currently unknown. The sample comes from a study of neurological immune-mediated disorders. Turning to the study itself: In a group of about 34 multiple sclerosis patients, roughly 31 had the relapsing-remitting type and 3 had the secondary progressive type. General observations from the study: The multiple sclerosis repertoire cluster had no clinical or MRI feature associated with it.

The unsorted libraries were made from 2 million PBMCs kept at -80 C. Trimming took 8 bases from V and 2 from J, leaving 14 bases between them. Germline CDR1 and CDR2: MGHRA and YSYEKL. The CDR3 contains 14 residues. TCRdb passed the 5' RACE reads through MiXCR, listing each CDR3 protein once. Of 50,000 to 80,000 distinct CDR3 sequences detected, 4.5% appear once; the ten largest clones hold 6.5% to 7.5%. Sequences were obtained from PBMCs. V is TRBV4-1 and J is TRBJ2-3; the D gene is possibly TRBD1 (5 bases). The clonotype comes from a man aged 30-40 years with multiple sclerosis. The CDR3 spells CASEPGFYTDTQYF. The CDR3 DNA sequence: TGCGCCAGCGAACCAGGGTTCTACACAGATACGCAGTATTTT.